These 32 T cell receptor beta chains originate from one sample sequenced in a study of T cell clones after liver transplantation. Sequencing used immunoSEQ multiplex PCR; TCRdb keeps in-frame clones, though not all of them. The table includes under 20,000 clones, 80% to 90% detected once. The sequencing used CD8+ T cells from blood, collected 45 to 46 months after liver transplant. The source is a human patient who received a liver transplant. Some T cells may be transferred from the graft donor.

This CDR3 is CASSSFLAEDSYNEQFF. CDR3 DNA: TGTGCCAGCAGCTCCTTTCTAGCGGAAGACTCCTACAATGAGCAGTTCTTC. V is TRBV13 and J is TRBJ2-1; 7 positions agree with TRBD2. Unmatched junction bases numbered 9, after V lost 4 bases and J lost 0 bases. The CDR3 runs 17 residues. Germline-derived CDR1 and CDR2 are PRHDT and FYEKMQ (reference sequence).

A word on this clone: At one end the junction does not follow the germline gene, possibly because of a read error. The V call is TRBV7-2, the J call TRBJ2-7; no firm D call. The CDR3 sequence is 14 residues long. The germline gives CDR1 SGHTA, CDR2 FQGNSA. The chain's CDR3 is CASSQPVHSYEQHF. The CDR3 coding sequence is TGTGCCAGCAGCCAACCGGTACACTCCTACGAGCAGCACTTC.

V and J are TRBV4-3 and TRBJ2-7, with 9 bases matching TRBD2. Germline values: CDR1 LGHNA, CDR2 YSLEER. Trimming at V came to 1 base and at J to 2 bases, leaving 0 bases not matched to a gene. CDR3 size: 14 residues. The CDR3 sequence: CASSQASGAYEQYF. For the CDR3, the DNA is TGCGCCAGCAGCCAAGCTAGCGGGGCCTACGAGCAGTACTTC.

This chain uses TRBV7-9 with TRBJ1-3, with TRBD1 as a possible D gene (6 bases). V lost 5 bases and J 6 bases, leaving 14 bases between the germline ends. The CDR3 contains 14 residues. Per germline, CDR1 SEHNR and CDR2 FQNEAQ (reference sequence). The CDR3 is CASSPPGVENTIYF. In DNA form, the CDR3 reads TGTGCCAGCAGCCCCCCAGGGGTTGAAAACACCATATATTTT.

The V gene is TRBV9, the J gene TRBJ2-3, with 8 nucleotides matching TRBD1. The trim removed 2 bases at V and 0 bases at J, leaving 5 bases unmatched. CDR1 is SGDLS, CDR2 YYNGEE, per germline. The CDR3 is 16 residues long. The CDR3 bases are TGTGCCAGCAGCGTCGACAGGGGTTATAGCACAGATACGCAGTATTTT. It yields the protein CASSVDRGYSTDTQYF.

This chain links TRBV29-1 with TRBJ1-2; D might be TRBD1 (6 bases). The CDR3 totals 13 residues. V gave up 5 bases and J gave up 6 bases, with 16 bases separating them. Germline CDR1 and CDR2: SQVTM and ANQGSEA. The CDR3 bases are TGCAGCGTTCACAGGGAGGAGATTGATGGCTACACCTTC. The encoded protein is CSVHREEIDGYTF.

The chain recombines TRBV5-1 with TRBJ2-7, with a possible D match to TRBD1 (5 bases). Germline CDR1 and CDR2: SGHRS and YFSETQ. This CDR3 has 13 residues. V shed 2 bases and J shed 2 bases, with 8 bases lying between them. The CDR3: CASSLGVPYEQYF. DNA of the CDR3: TGCGCCAGCAGCTTAGGGGTACCCTACGAGCAGTACTTC. Using reference TRBV5-1 and TRBJ2-7 for the parts outside the CDR3, the full variable domain is KAGVTQTPRYLIKTRGQQVTLSCSPISGHRSVSWYQQTPGQGLQFLFEYFSETQRNKGNFPGRFSGRQFSNSRSEMNVSTLELGDSALYLCASSLGVPYEQYFGPGTRLTVT.

The chain links TRBV6-6 to TRBJ2-5; a weak D match, TRBD1 (5 bases). The germline V gene encodes CDR1 MNHNY and CDR2 SVGAGI (reference sequence). V gave up 5 bases and J gave up 4 bases, with 17 bases separating them. The CDR3 covers 15 residues. CDR3 protein: CASSPGQGSRETQYF. The CDR3, as DNA: TGTGCCAGCAGTCCAGGGCAAGGGTCCCGAGAGACCCAGTACTTC.

J is TRBJ2-1 and V is TRBV15, with TRBD2 matching 13 bases. Germline CDR1 reads LNHNV; CDR2 reads YYDKDF (reference sequence). After removal of 4 bases from V and 7 bases from J, the junction contained 4 bases not matched to a gene. The CDR3 is 15 amino acids. The CDR3 loop is CATSKGTSGENEQFF. The CDR3 nucleotides read TGTGCCACCAGCAAAGGGACTAGCGGGGAGAATGAGCAGTTCTTC.

The chain uses TRBV7-9 and TRBJ2-7; D perhaps matches TRBD2 (6 bases). The CDR3 length is 13 residues. Germline lookup yields CDR1 SEHNR and CDR2 FQNEAQ (reference sequence). V dropped 6 bases and J dropped 3 bases, with 12 bases sitting between them. CDR3 in amino acids: CASSSQEGYEQYF. CDR3 in DNA: TGTGCCAGCAGTTCCCAGGAGGGCTACGAGCAGTACTTC.

The rearrangement uses TRBV28 and TRBJ1-4, with 8 nucleotides matching TRBD1. The V gene's germline CDR1 is MDHEN and CDR2 SYDVKM. J lost 8 bases, V lost 8 bases, and 10 bases had no gene match. The CDR3 length is 14 residues. CDR3 coding DNA: TGTGCCAGCGCCCAGACAGGGGAAGGAGAAAAACTGTTTTTT. It yields the protein CASAQTGEGEKLFF.

In DNA, the CDR3 is TGTGCCAGCGTTACCGGGACCGCCGCGTTAGCCGAGCAGTACTTC. Translating gives CASVTGTAALAEQYF. The chain joins TRBV28 to TRBJ2-7; D possibly matches TRBD1 or TRBD2 (5 bases each). V was pared by 8 bases and J by 6 bases, with 23 bases between. The CDR3 has 15 residues. Germline CDR1 MDHEN, CDR2 SYDVKM.

The chain uses TRBV29-1 and TRBJ2-7, with D possibly TRBD2 on 6 matching bases. The CDR3 consists of 12 residues. The germline V gene has CDR1 SQVTM and CDR2 ANQGSEA. V lost 5 bases and J lost 3, with 11 bases in between. CDR3 in amino acids: CSVPGTGYEQYF. DNA for the CDR3: TGCAGCGTTCCCGGGACTGGCTACGAGCAGTACTTC.

The chain joins TRBV27 to TRBJ2-1; 13 nucleotides align to TRBD2. This CDR3 is built from 14 residues. V lost 6 bases and J lost 7; bases outside the gene matches: 3. The germline V gene encodes CDR1 MNHEY and CDR2 SMNVEV (reference sequence). CDR3 nucleotide sequence: TGTGCCAGCAGAGGACTAGCGGGAGATAATGAGCAGTTCTTC. Protein product: CASRGLAGDNEQFF.

The genes are TRBV28 and TRBJ2-7; D might be TRBD1 or TRBD2, each matching 5 bases. This CDR3 spans 12 amino acids. Germline values: CDR1 MDHEN, CDR2 SYDVKM. The V gene lost 1 base and the J gene lost 5 bases, with 6 bases spanning the gap. CDR3: CASSLLGDEQYF. The CDR3 nucleotides are TGTGCCAGCAGTTTATTGGGGGACGAGCAGTACTTC.

The chain has TRBV27 and TRBJ1-1, with D possibly matching TRBD1 (5 bases). CDR1 MNHEY and CDR2 SMNVEV come from the germline V gene (reference sequence). Trimming left V 5 bases short and J 5 bases short, with 12 bases between. The CDR3 has 13 amino acids. Here the CDR3 reads CASSQYRITEAFF. Here the CDR3 DNA reads TGTGCCAGCAGTCAATACAGGATAACTGAAGCTTTCTTT.

J is TRBJ1-5 and V is TRBV10-3; 9 bases line up with TRBD1. The CDR3 covers 19 residues. V was pared by 2 bases and J by 1 base, with 12 bases of the junction left unmatched. In germline, CDR1 is ENHRY, CDR2 SYGVKD. The CDR3 nucleotides read TGTGCCATCAGTGAGCCCAGTCGGTATGGACAGGGGAGCAATCAGCCCCAGCATTTT. It yields the protein CAISEPSRYGQGSNQPQHF.

This chain connects TRBV7-6 to TRBJ2-5, with D hard to call. The CDR3 is made up of 13 amino acids. Germline CDR1 is SGHVS and CDR2 is FNYEAQ. Trimming removed 1 base from V and 3 bases from J, with 6 bases in between. The CDR3 sequence: CASSLDGEETQYF. CDR3 in DNA: TGTGCCAGCAGCTTAGATGGGGAAGAGACCCAGTACTTC.

The chain joins TRBV4-1 to TRBJ2-3; D uncertain. V dropped 0 bases and J dropped 4 bases, with 8 bases sitting between them. Germline V lookup: CDR1 MGHRA, CDR2 YSYEKL. The length of the CDR3 is 14 residues. The DNA of the CDR3 is TGCGCCAGCAGCCAAGATGAAGCAGCAGATACGCAGTATTTT. It translates to CASSQDEAADTQYF.

This chain connects TRBV29-1 to TRBJ2-1; tentatively, D is TRBD2 (7 bases). V was pared by 5 bases and J by 9 bases, with 20 bases between. Germline V gene sequence: CDR1 SQVTM, CDR2 ANQGSEA. This CDR3 region has 14 residues. The CDR3 protein is CSVLGGLAVPEQFF. The CDR3, as DNA: TGCAGCGTTTTGGGGGGGCTAGCGGTACCTGAGCAGTTCTTC.

As DNA, the CDR3 is TGTGCCAGCAGCTTCCTAGCGGAGGGGCCCAATGAGCAGTTCTTC. It yields the protein CASSFLAEGPNEQFF. This chain joins TRBV6-5 and TRBJ2-1; 7 nucleotides match TRBD2. Germline V lookup: CDR1 MNHEY, CDR2 SVGAGI. The length of the CDR3 is 15 residues. With 6 bases clipped from V and 6 bases from J, the junction kept 11 bases outside the gene matches.

The chain couples TRBV28 to TRBJ1-1; D remains unclear. The V and J ends lost 1 base and 0 bases respectively, with 9 bases between them. Germline V gene lookup returns CDR1 MDHEN and CDR2 SYDVKM. The CDR3 extends over 15 amino acids. The CDR3, as DNA: TGTGCCAGCAGTTTATCAGGAGAGATGAACACTGAAGCTTTCTTT. It encodes CASSLSGEMNTEAFF.

CDR3 sequence: CASRTGYGENIQYF. The DNA of the CDR3 is TGTGCCAGCAGAACAGGGTACGGGGAAAACATTCAGTACTTC. The chain is built from TRBV7-9 and TRBJ2-4; weak D call: TRBD1 (6 bases). The V gene lost 6 bases and the J gene lost 5 bases, with 14 bases spanning the gap. This CDR3 has 14 amino acids. Looked up from germline, CDR1 is SEHNR and CDR2 is FQNEAQ (reference sequence).

The J gene is TRBJ2-7, the V gene TRBV5-6, with no clear D. CDR1 is SGHDT, CDR2 YYEEEE, per germline. V lost 3 bases to trimming and J lost 2 bases, with 12 bases between them. The CDR3 sequence is 14 residues long. The CDR3, as DNA: TGTGCCAGCAGCTCTCGTATCGGGCCCTACGAGCAGTACTTC. The encoded protein is CASSSRIGPYEQYF.

The V call is TRBV28, the J call TRBJ1-2; D ambiguous. This CDR3 region has 13 residues. V was trimmed by 5 bases and J by 6 bases, leaving 13 bases between them. Germline V lookup: CDR1 MDHEN, CDR2 SYDVKM. The CDR3 DNA reads TGTGCCAGCAGTGGGGTCCCCAAAAATGGCTACACCTTC. Its translation: CASSGVPKNGYTF.

The chain joins TRBV15 to TRBJ1-2; 7 bases agree with TRBD1. Germline CDR1 and CDR2: LNHNV and YYDKDF (reference sequence). The CDR3 is 17 residues long. Trimming removed 3 bases from V and 5 bases from J; junction bases left unmatched: 15. CDR3 residues: CATSREGQLQSEYGYTF. The CDR3 DNA follows: TGTGCCACCAGCAGGGAGGGACAGCTTCAATCTGAGTATGGCTACACCTTC.

The table lists this clone with a count of one. This chain uses TRBV7-6 with TRBJ2-7; D is undetermined. Deletions cut 2 bases from V and 5 bases from J, with 4 bases between. Germline CDR1 is SGHVS and CDR2 is FNYEAQ. This CDR3 comprises 11 residues. CDR3 sequence reads: CASSLNDEQYF. The CDR3 nucleotides are TGTGCCAGCAGCTTAAACGACGAGCAGTACTTC.

The CDR3 coding sequence is TGCAGTGCTAGAGATAATCAGCCCCAGCATTTT. Encoded protein: CSARDNQPQHF. The chain carries TRBV20-1 and TRBJ1-5; unclear D gene. This CDR3 contains 11 residues. Germline-derived CDR1 and CDR2 are DFQATT and SNEGSKA (reference sequence). Trimming shortened V by 0 bases and J by 4 bases, and 1 base separated the two germline ends.

This clone was seen a few times. The rearrangement links TRBV15 to TRBJ1-1; a weak D match, TRBD1 (6 bases). Per germline, CDR1 LNHNV and CDR2 YYDKDF (reference sequence). V lost 3 bases to trimming and J lost 1 base, with 12 bases between them. The CDR3 runs 15 residues. The CDR3, as DNA: TGTGCCACCAGCAGGGCTGACAGGAGGAACACTGAAGCTTTCTTT. It encodes CATSRADRRNTEAFF.

The CDR3: CASSGLRVSTDTQYF. CDR3 sequence (DNA): TGTGCCAGCAGTGGTCTCAGGGTTAGCACAGATACGCAGTATTTT. The chain recombines TRBV28 with TRBJ2-3; maybe TRBD1 (5 bases). Germline loops: CDR1 MDHEN, CDR2 SYDVKM. This CDR3 region has 15 residues. Trimming left V 5 bases short and J 0 bases short, with 12 bases between.

A single count supports this clone. V usage is TRBV7-2 and J usage is TRBJ2-5; perhaps TRBD1 as D (5 bases). The CDR3 runs 16 residues. V lost 5 bases and J 5 bases, leaving 21 bases between the germline ends. The germline V gene encodes CDR1 SGHTA and CDR2 FQGNSA. The chain's CDR3 is CASSPIGAVPGETQYF. In DNA form, the CDR3 reads TGTGCCAGCAGCCCAATAGGGGCAGTTCCAGGGGAGACCCAGTACTTC.

This clone is medium-sized in the sample. V gene TRBV23-1 combines with J gene TRBJ2-7; D is perhaps TRBD1 or TRBD2 (5 bases each). TRBV23-1 counts as an open reading frame of uncertain function. The CDR3 is made up of 15 amino acids. V gave up 0 bases and J gave up 1 base, with 10 bases separating them. This CDR3 is CASSQSWGSSYEQYF. The CDR3 DNA follows: TGCGCCAGCAGTCAATCCTGGGGGTCTTCCTACGAGCAGTACTTC.